The 18 T cell receptor beta chains in this list originate from one sample, sequenced in a study of blood T cell repertoires in COVID-19. This table comes from immunoSEQ multiplex PCR, and its TCRdb copy is limited to in-frame clones, with some not included. Of some 260,000 clones in the sample, 82% were seen once. Input material: peripheral blood. The receptors stem from a woman in her late teens or twenties with acute or convalescent COVID-19.

This clone was found once. The CDR3 DNA reads TGTGCCAGCAGCCAGGGGGCGGCTAGCTACAATGAGCAGTTCTTC. Translated, it gives CASSQGAASYNEQFF. This chain links TRBV4-2 with TRBJ2-1; perhaps TRBD1 as D (6 bases). There are 15 residues in the CDR3. Germline V gives CDR1 LGHNA, CDR2 YNFKEQ. Trimming removed 3 bases from V and 3 bases from J, with 12 bases in between.

This clone was found a few times. A junction boundary mismatches the germline segment, possibly from a read error. The chain joins TRBV19 to TRBJ1-1; 8 nucleotides line up with TRBD1. Germline CDR1 and CDR2: LNHDA and SQIVND (reference sequence). This CDR3 spans 13 amino acids. The CDR3 sequence is CASSLDRGTEAFF. The CDR3 DNA sequence: TGTGCCAGTAGTTTAGACAGGGGAACTGAAGCTTTCTTT.

The chain combines TRBV7-9 with TRBJ2-7; D ambiguous. Germline V gives CDR1 SEHNR, CDR2 FQNEAQ (reference sequence). With 1 base removed from V and 2 bases from J, the gap between germline ends came to 3 bases. The CDR3 runs 12 residues. The CDR3 bases are TGTGCCAGCAGCTTAGTAGCCTACGAGCAGTACTTC. It is translated as CASSLVAYEQYF.

The V gene is TRBV18, the J gene TRBJ1-4; D may be TRBD1 (5 bases). The V and J ends lost 0 bases and 8 bases respectively, with 13 bases between them. In germline, CDR1 is KGHSH, CDR2 LQKENI. This CDR3 contains 15 residues. CDR3 in DNA: TGTGCCAGCTCACCACCTTCGACAGTTGGGGAAAAACTGTTTTTT. Protein product: CASSPPSTVGEKLFF.

The rearrangement joins TRBV7-3 to TRBJ2-1, with 8 bases that match TRBD2. Losses at the gene ends were 2 bases for V and 5 bases for J; bases not matched to a gene: 8. The CDR3 loop spans 16 amino acids. The V gene's germline CDR1 is SGHTA and CDR2 FQGTGA. The CDR3 here is CASSLWEREINNEQFF. CDR3 in DNA: TGTGCCAGCAGCTTATGGGAGCGGGAGATTAACAATGAGCAGTTCTTC.

The V call is TRBV7-9, the J call TRBJ1-1, with 7 bases matching TRBD1. V shed 5 bases and J 0 bases; nucleotides not matched to a gene: 6. This CDR3 is built from 15 residues. Per germline, CDR1 SEHNR and CDR2 FQNEAQ (reference sequence). The CDR3 nucleotides are TGTGCCAGCAGCCCCCGGACAGGACTGAACACTGAAGCTTTCTTT. This encodes CASSPRTGLNTEAFF.

This chain connects TRBV19 to TRBJ2-7; 13 bases agree with TRBD2. CDR3 length: 17 amino acids. Germline V CDR1 and CDR2: LNHDA, SQIVND (reference sequence). V was clipped by 4 bases and J by 0 bases; unmatched bases: 6. CDR3 DNA: TGTGCCAGTAGTAGAGGGACTAGCGGGGTGAGCTCCTACGAGCAGTACTTC. It translates to CASSRGTSGVSSYEQYF.

The rearrangement joins TRBV12-3 or TRBV12-4 to TRBJ1-2, with D hard to call. Between the trimmed V and J ends, which lost 5 bases and 3 bases, there was a span of 10 bases. The CDR3 is made up of 13 amino acids. DNA for the CDR3: TGTGCCAGCAGTGACTCGGGATACTATGGCTACACCTTC. It translates to CASSDSGYYGYTF.

The chain carries TRBV27 and TRBJ2-1; 9 bases are a match to TRBD2. V lost 8 bases and J lost 2; bases outside the gene matches: 10. There are 16 residues in the CDR3. CDR1 is MNHEY, CDR2 SMNVEV, per germline (reference sequence). The CDR3 here is CASHSGGGRAYNEQFF. Here the CDR3 DNA reads TGTGCCAGCCATTCGGGTGGCGGGAGGGCCTACAATGAGCAGTTCTTC.

The chain carries TRBV5-5 and TRBJ2-1; D remains unclear. Germline CDR1 reads SGHKS; CDR2 reads YYEKEE (reference sequence). The V end lost 0 bases, the J end lost 4 bases, and 5 bases lay between the germline ends. The CDR3 runs 13 residues. CDR3 sequence: CASSLDLYNEQFF. CDR3 bases: TGTGCCAGCAGCTTGGATCTGTACAATGAGCAGTTCTTC.

The V gene is TRBV5-6, the J gene TRBJ2-3, with D maybe TRBD1 (5 bases). CDR3 length: 14 amino acids. V lost 1 base and J 2 bases, leaving 8 bases between the germline ends. Germline CDR1 SGHDT, CDR2 YYEEEE. Written as DNA, the CDR3 is TGTGCCAGCAGCTTGTTACAGGCCACAGATACGCAGTATTTT. Translation gives CASSLLQATDTQYF.

The CDR3 DNA reads as TGTGCCAGTGGAACAGGGGGCGGTGGCACTGAAGCTTTCTTT. Translating gives CASGTGGGGTEAFF. V usage is TRBV28 and J usage is TRBJ1-1, with 9 bases identical to TRBD1. The CDR3 consists of 14 residues. After removal of 9 bases from V and 4 bases from J, the junction contained 9 bases not matched to a gene. CDR1 is MDHEN, CDR2 SYDVKM, per germline.

This clone was observed a single time. The chain combines TRBV4-1 with TRBJ2-3; 8 bases fit TRBD2. Germline assignment: CDR1 MGHRA and CDR2 YSYEKL. CDR3 length: 16 amino acids. With V trimmed by 0 bases and J by 6 bases, 8 bases remained unmatched. The DNA of the CDR3 is TGCGCCAGCAGCCAAGAGGAAAGGGGACTAGGGGATACGCAGTATTTT. Its protein product is CASSQEERGLGDTQYF.

The chain links TRBV11-2 to TRBJ2-1; 7 nucleotides match TRBD1. The V gene's germline CDR1 is SGHAT and CDR2 FQNNGV. Trimming took 3 bases from V and 5 from J; bases not matched to a gene: 10. The CDR3 has 16 residues. This CDR3 is CASSLLNRGSHNEQFF. CDR3 DNA: TGTGCCAGCAGCTTGCTGAACAGGGGATCCCACAATGAGCAGTTCTTC.

This chain connects TRBV18 to TRBJ1-4; no firm D call. Germline lookup yields CDR1 KGHSH and CDR2 LQKENI. The germline V and J ends were trimmed by 3 bases and 8 bases, with 10 bases remaining between them. This CDR3 contains 13 residues. CDR3 DNA sequence: TGTGCCAGCTCACCTGATTTCGGGGAAAAACTGTTTTTT. It codes for CASSPDFGEKLFF.

The genes are TRBV2 and TRBJ2-1; a weak D match, TRBD1 (6 bases). The V gene lost 6 bases and the J gene lost 1 base, with 16 bases spanning the gap. The CDR3 is 16 amino acids. The germline CDR1 and CDR2 sequences are SNHLY and FYNNEI. This CDR3 is CASSARTAYSYNEQFF. CDR3 DNA sequence: TGTGCCAGCAGCGCCCGGACAGCCTATTCCTACAATGAGCAGTTCTTC.

The chain employs TRBV6-1 and TRBJ2-7, with 8 bases matching TRBD1. V lost 2 bases, J lost 3 bases, and 15 bases stayed unmatched. CDR3 size: 18 residues. Germline lookup yields CDR1 MNHNS and CDR2 SASEGT. CDR3 DNA sequence: TGTGCCAGCAGTGAATCCCCCCCCGGGACAGGTTTCCTCTACGAGCAGTACTTC. This sequence encodes CASSESPPGTGFLYEQYF.

CDR3 loop: CASSPGLGMHGELFF. CDR3 in DNA: TGTGCCAGCAGTCCGGGACTAGGAATGCACGGGGAGCTGTTTTTT. The V call is TRBV3-1 (or the pseudogene TRBV3-2), the J call TRBJ2-2, with TRBD2 identical over 8 bases. The length of the CDR3 is 15 residues. With V trimmed by 6 bases and J by 7 bases, 10 bases remained unmatched. In germline, CDR1 is LGHDT, CDR2 YNNKEL (reference sequence).